A selection of T cell receptor beta chains follows, all from one sample in a study of T cell responses to AZD1222 COVID-19 vaccine. This table comes from immunoSEQ multiplex PCR, and its TCRdb copy is limited to in-frame clones, with some not included. The sample lists about 160,000 clones, about 91% occurring once. The sequences come from peripheral blood, collected on day 0 of AZD1222 vaccination. These receptors were taken from an adult in good health. Both conserved end residues are part of each CDR3. A D gene is named only where the DNA matches it firmly. Clone sizes are given selectively: once, few, many, or a class where the clone is expanded.

V: TRBV30; size: .; J: TRBJ1-1; D: TRBD1; CDR3: CAWGGQGGTFF; DNA: TGTGCCTGGGGAGGACAGGGCGGAACTTTCTTT
V: TRBV5-1; size: .; J: TRBJ2-6; D: .; CDR3: CASSLGGLGSGANVLTF; DNA: TGCGCCAGCAGCTTGGGGGGCCTTGGATCTGGGGCCAACGTCCTGACTTTC
V: TRBV30; size: .; J: TRBJ1-3; D: .; CDR3: CAWSSGADIYF; DNA: TGTGCCTGGAGTTCCGGGGCCGACATATATTTT
V: TRBV30; size: .; J: TRBJ1-3; D: .; CDR3: CAWSVSGNTIYF; DNA: TGTGCCTGGAGTGTAAGTGGAAACACCATATATTTT
V: TRBV7-8; size: .; J: TRBJ2-5; D: .; CDR3: CASSSPWGKQETQYF; DNA: TGTGCCAGCAGCTCCCCCTGGGGGAAGCAAGAGACCCAGTACTTC
V: TRBV7-3; size: few; J: TRBJ2-1; D: .; CDR3: CASSFGNEQFF; DNA: TGTGCCAGCAGCTTCGGTAATGAGCAGTTCTTC
V: TRBV5-1; size: .; J: TRBJ1-4; D: .; CDR3: CASSLDARTEVFF; DNA: TGCGCCAGCAGCTTGGATGCTCGGACAGAGGTGTTTTTT
V: TRBV9; size: .; J: TRBJ1-6; D: .; CDR3: CASSVDQLSGSPLHF; DNA: TGTGCCAGCAGCGTAGACCAGTTGAGCGGGTCACCCCTCCACTTT
V: TRBV5-1; size: .; J: TRBJ2-1; D: .; CDR3: CASSSGQNFNEQFF; DNA: TGCGCCAGCAGCTCCGGACAGAACTTCAATGAGCAGTTCTTC
V: TRBV9; size: .; J: TRBJ2-7; D: .; CDR3: CASSGNRGPGGHEQYF; DNA: TGTGCCAGCAGCGGTAATAGAGGGCCCGGGGGGCACGAGCAGTACTTC
V: TRBV4-1; size: .; J: TRBJ2-7; D: .; CDR3: CASSQVSPQGLAEQYF; DNA: TGCGCCAGCAGCCAAGTATCTCCCCAGGGGCTGGCCGAGCAGTACTTC
V: TRBV9; size: .; J: TRBJ2-3; D: TRBD2; CDR3: CASSVAGVATDTQYF; DNA: TGTGCCAGCAGCGTGGCGGGGGTGGCAACAGATACGCAGTATTTT
V: TRBV4-3; size: .; J: TRBJ1-5; D: .; CDR3: CASSQVRYSNQPQHF; DNA: TGCGCCAGCAGCCAAGTCAGGTATAGCAATCAGCCCCAGCATTTT
V: TRBV6-5; size: once; J: TRBJ1-2; D: .; CDR3: CASSYMGSRDGYTF; DNA: TGTGCCAGCAGTTATATGGGCAGCAGAGATGGCTACACCTTC
V: TRBV7-2; size: .; J: TRBJ1-1; D: TRBD1; CDR3: CASSQRTGENTEAFF; DNA: TGTGCCAGCAGCCAGCGGACAGGGGAGAACACTGAAGCTTTCTTT
V: TRBV6-1; size: .; J: TRBJ1-6; D: TRBD1; CDR3: CASSDRGKIYNSPLHF; DNA: TGTGCCAGCAGTGACAGGGGGAAGATCTATAATTCACCCCTCCACTTT
V: TRBV3-1/TRBV3-2; size: once; J: TRBJ1-2; D: .; CDR3: CASSQDPGLNYGYTF; DNA: TGTGCCAGCAGCCAAGATCCCGGACTGAACTATGGCTACACCTTC
V: TRBV28; size: .; J: TRBJ1-2; D: .; CDR3: CASSPPFSVYTF; DNA: TGTGCCAGCAGTCCCCCCTTTTCGGTCTACACCTTC
V: TRBV27; size: .; J: TRBJ2-3; D: .; CDR3: CASSFRQQGRQYF; DNA: TGTGCCAGCAGTTTCCGCCAACAGGGAAGGCAGTATTTT
V: TRBV6-1; size: .; J: TRBJ2-2; D: .; CDR3: CASSSTGELFF; DNA: TGTGCCAGCAGCTCCACCGGGGAGCTGTTTTTT
V: TRBV7-9; size: .; J: TRBJ1-3; D: .; CDR3: CASSLIPGAFSSGNTIYF; DNA: TGTGCCAGCAGCTTAATTCCAGGGGCCTTCAGCTCTGGAAACACCATATATTTT
V: TRBV6-2/TRBV6-3; size: .; J: TRBJ2-7; D: .; CDR3: CASSYGRAYEQYF; DNA: TGTGCCAGCAGTTACGGCCGAGCCTACGAGCAGTACTTC